This T cell receptor (beta chain) was captured by sequencing in a study of cytomegalovirus exposure and HLA in healthy donors (TCRdb year 2017). Regarding the research as a whole: An earlier analysis of 550 to 700 of the donors reported approximately 300 Gb of sequence data and roughly 110 million unique TCR beta sequences from roughly 180 million T cells. Approximately 300 gigabases of sequencing data and tens of millions of unique TCR sequences made up an early release that covered approximately 620 HLA-typed donors. Of the approximately 400 genotyped donors, 65% to 90% fell in the genetic ancestry cluster associated with self-reported Caucasian donors. The study was designed to test whether signatures of past pathogen exposure could be identified by cataloging public T cell receptors. The study used immunosequencing to profile the T cell repertoires of 600 to 850 subjects and linked those repertoires to cytomegalovirus serostatus. In addition to the first cohort of about 650 subjects, a separate validation cohort of approximately 130 different subjects was used. To predict cytomegalovirus infection status, the study combined high-throughput TCR immunosequencing, statistical association of individual TCRs with disease status, and machine learning. To study patterns of TCR occurrence, a later analysis re-analyzed previously published TCR beta repertoires from 666 donors and added high-resolution HLA genotyping. Rather than using new phenotypic data, the later analysis identified candidate immune exposures from TCR beta sequences and from how often those sequences occurred across donors. In an earlier analysis of roughly 580 of the donors, high-throughput TCR beta sequencing was used to judge whether each TCR beta V gene segment behaved as functional or pseudogenic. Donor age, sex, ethnicity and CMV serostatus were collected together with the repertoire data. A later genetic analysis used genome-wide SNP genotypes for about three fifths of the roughly 700 donors, treating that subset as a discovery cohort. All discovery cohort repertoires had been generated on a single sequencing platform. HLA typing covered class I and class II loci at four-digit resolution. The number of donors typed differed by locus, with roughly 629-640 for A, B, C, DRB1 and DQB1, about 500 for DQA1, 600 to 610 for DPA1, and some 440 for DPB1. Roughly 5 DR-DQ haplotypes were handled as single units for association and clustering because linkage in the cohort was strong. On average, roughly 240,000 unique TCR beta nucleotide sequences were sequenced per donor among 350 to 400 genotyped donors of the cohort, with roughly a sixth of those sequences being non-productive. What the study reported, not specific to this receptor: Presence/absence analyses assumed roughly uniform sequencing depth across donors, an assumption that may not hold. A group of highly shared sequence variants was considered likely to be a technical artifact of the sequencing pipeline. Linkage disequilibrium might explain the correlated functional status among segregating V segments, but an unknown experimental factor could not be ruled out. In a later analysis, most CMV-associated TCR beta chains were found to appear HLA-restricted, with HLA associations seemingly driven largely by CMV exposure. According to a later genetic analysis, donors in an Asian-associated ancestry cluster had fewer N-insertions in productive TCRs than the roughly 700-donor mean. A later analysis reported that several top co-occurrence clusters appeared linked to parvovirus B19, influenza, CMV and Epstein-Barr virus. A later genetic analysis associated a missense DCLRE1C variant with V-gene and J-gene trimming of TCR beta chains, and an independent cohort replicated the association. Cytomegalovirus status was reported to be diagnosed by the classifier with high specificity and sensitivity in both the original and validation cohorts. A later analysis found that HLA-associated TCR beta chains were more clonally expanded and had lower generation probabilities than equally common non-associated chains. The only immune exposure information available for the cohort was CMV serostatus. Most TCR sequences were seen in very few donors, while some public TCRs were found in many individuals. In this cohort, only TCR beta chains were sequenced, and detectable features were limited by the absence of alpha or paired-chain data. When HLA alleles, especially DR and DQ, strongly co-occurred, attributing TCR associations to individual alleles was difficult. Because the 87-base-pair reads could not distinguish some IMGT-functional V segments, including TRBV6-2 and TRBV6-3, those segments were excluded. A later analysis associated 15,000 or so TCR beta sequences with specific HLA alleles at a false discovery rate of 0.05. The study listed approximately 150 TCR beta chains as associated with cytomegalovirus. It was suggested by the authors that the approach could potentially be generalized to other disease states and immunological phenotypes. About 15 rarely observed V segments, including chromosome 9 orphons, were excluded from the earlier analysis of a few hundred of the donors because counts were too low. A further reported finding was that TCR beta sequences accurately predicted the HLA-A and HLA-B alleles for most subjects in the first cohort. Three of the identified cytomegalovirus-associated TCR beta chains were confirmed in vitro to be specific for cytomegalovirus antigens. Because HLA typing was unavailable for some donors at each locus, only the typed subset was used in association tests. In a later analysis, TCR association rates were found to vary across HLA loci, with the most associated TCRs seen for DRB1 alleles and the fewest for HLA-C alleles. In an earlier analysis of approximately 590 of the donors, most TCR beta V segments were observed in productive rearrangements about 87% or about 30% of the time, broadly matching IMGT annotations.

Receptor libraries were prepared by the immunoSEQ multiplex PCR assay. The multiplex PCR relied on a mix of 60 forward primers for TCR Vbeta segments and 13 reverse primers for TCR Jbeta segments. A multiplex PCR assay on genomic DNA amplified the CDR3 region of rearranged TCR beta genes. On the Illumina HiSeq System, the amplified TCR beta libraries were sequenced as 87-base-pair reads. The paper's processing steps were these. Across the 500 to 700 repertoires, a later analysis counted approximately 83 million unique TCR beta chains, around 11 million of which were shared by at least two donors. To remove PCR and sequencing errors, raw reads were error-corrected and collapsed into unique sequences using a nearest-neighbor algorithm that merged closely related sequences. Alignment of CDR3 sequences to IMGT reference sequences was used to assign V, D and J gene segments. For a sequence to be retained, a match of at least six nucleotides was required to both a V gene segment and a J gene segment. A rearrangement counted as productive if the CDR3 had no stop codons and remained in frame with V and J, and every other rearrangement counted as non-productive. CDR3 was defined by IMGT convention, running from the second conserved V-encoded cysteine to the conserved J-encoded phenylalanine. Sequences without an unambiguous match to a single V gene segment were excluded from the earlier analysis of about 630 of the donors. In an earlier analysis of several hundred of the donors, a V segment was called functional when productive rearrangements were above 56.7%, and segregating when the standard deviation between donors exceeded 5%. To diagnose cytomegalovirus status from the catalog of TCR beta chain sequences, a statistical classification framework was built. V and J gene assignment, in a later analysis, came from comparing TCR nucleotide sequences with IMGT/GENE-DB human TR gene sequences. Using the TCRdist pipeline, a later analysis assigned CDR3 sequences along with most-parsimonious VDJ recombination scenarios. In a later analysis, every TCR beta chain was defined by the combination of its CDR3 amino acid sequence and its V-gene family, and reads without a unique V-gene family were dropped. As a way to deal with suspected cross-contamination and a sequencing artifact, a later analysis dropped nearly 600 nucleotide sequences that were highly shared and had low generation probability. For each public chain, a later analysis derived a clonal expansion index from normalized ranks of inferred template counts within each repertoire. In a later analysis, generation probabilities were computed using a VDJ recombination model fitted to out-of-frame rearrangements, and the results were checked against IGoR. A later analysis scored TCR-TCR, TCR-HLA and TCR-CMV co-occurrence with hypergeometric tests, applying a repertoire-size bias correction to TCR pairs. False discovery rates were estimated in a later analysis by permuting HLA or CMV assignments 20 times. A later analysis grouped co-occurring TCRs with DBSCAN, adding TCRdist sequence similarity when clustering within HLA-allele-positive subsets. Repertoires with fewer than 30,000 or more than 120,000 public chains were left out of co-occurrence clustering, as were a few repertoires with anomalous nucleotide sharing. Here the immuneACCESS table is served through TCRdb, limited to in-frame sequences with V and J called. Missing clones are a known gap in these copies; in checked studies unresolved V genes cover under half, and the rest lacks a known reason. The V and J calls and clone size are taken from that table; D and trimming were inferred from the DNA. The sample has around 100,000 clones on record, 50% to 70% of them singletons. The top ten hold less than 4.5% of the sample.

With respect to this clone: Its antigen is still unknown. Base quality data are lacking; no much larger clone is found one base away.

V is shortened by 0 bases, J by 8 bases, and the region joining them spans 13 bases. From a lookup of the germline V gene (reference sequence), CDR1 and CDR2 are LNHNV and YYDKDF. The CDR3 holds 14 amino acids from the cysteine to the phenylalanine. Kept here is only the CDR3 DNA, which spans 42 bases and is read in frame from base 1. The cohort comprised under 700 healthy bone marrow donors. Cohort members were all nominally healthy when sampled, although unrecorded immune exposures were likely present. The donor was CMV seropositive and was included in the group of approximately 300 seropositive cohort members. A peripheral blood sample was provided by each donor, and peripheral blood mononuclear cells were used for TCR beta sequencing. Genomic DNA was extracted from the blood cell samples with the Qiagen DNeasy Blood Extraction Kit.

This TCR was recovered from a man younger than 40 in good health and CMV-seropositive. Sequenced material: PBMCs. The chain was built from TRBV15 and TRBJ1-2; the D gene is unclear. The CDR3 reads as follows: CATSRDSQIAGYTF. The sequenced DNA is TGTGCCACCAGCAGAGACAGCCAGATAGCGGGCTACACCTTC.